This T cell receptor beta chain is from a study of blood T cell repertoires in COVID-19. Produced via immunoSEQ multiplex PCR; TCRdb's table is partial and in-frame only. The sample includes under 110,000 clones, around 87% of them seen just once. The V end was cut by 6 bases, the J end by 5 bases, with 14 bases between. The CDR3 length is 13 residues. Looked up from germline, CDR1 is MNHEY and CDR2 is SVGAGI. This sequence was found in a woman in her twenties or thirties with acute or convalescent COVID-19. This sequence joins TRBV6-5 and TRBJ2-7; no firm D call. Sequenced input: peripheral blood. The DNA of the CDR3 is TGTGCCAGCAGCCCGAACCTACTCCACGAGCAGTACTTC. It codes for CASSPNLLHEQYF.